Listed here are 30 T cell receptor beta chains from one sample, sequenced in a study of cytomegalovirus exposure and HLA in healthy donors. TCRdb's table, derived via immunoSEQ multiplex PCR, lists solely in-frame clones and lacks some. The profile covers 150,000 to 200,000 clones, with approximately 87% appearing a single time and about 6% taken by the ten largest. The sequencing sample was made of PBMCs. These receptors all come from a woman aged 25-40 years in good health and CMV-seronegative.

The rearrangement links TRBV2 to TRBJ2-5; D remains ambiguous. V was clipped by 0 bases and J by 3 bases, with 11 bases between them. There are 15 residues in the CDR3. Germline lookup yields CDR1 SNHLY and CDR2 FYNNEI. CDR3 coding DNA: TGTGCCAGCAGTGAAGCGAGGCAGAAAAAAGAGACCCAGTACTTC. Amino acids: CASSEARQKKETQYF.

The chain joins TRBV27 to TRBJ2-2; no clear D gene. In germline, CDR1 is MNHEY, CDR2 SMNVEV (reference sequence). The CDR3 loop spans 16 amino acids. Trimming took 5 bases from V and 0 from J, leaving 13 bases between them. This chain's CDR3 is CASSAVIAANTGELFF. CDR3 coding DNA: TGTGCCAGCAGTGCCGTAATAGCAGCGAACACCGGGGAGCTGTTTTTT.

The V gene is TRBV27, the J gene TRBJ1-5; D may be TRBD1 (5 bases). V was cut by 5 bases and J by 3 bases, with 17 bases left in between. Germline V gives CDR1 MNHEY, CDR2 SMNVEV (reference sequence). CDR3 size: 16 residues. Here the CDR3 reads CASSPQQDNSNQPQHF. CDR3 nucleotide sequence: TGTGCCAGCAGTCCGCAACAGGACAACTCCAATCAGCCCCAGCATTTT.

This clone appeared a few times. The chain links TRBV28 to TRBJ2-5; no reliable D call. The V gene lost 1 base and the J gene lost 5 bases, with 11 bases spanning the gap. This CDR3 has 14 residues. Germline lookup yields CDR1 MDHEN and CDR2 SYDVKM. CDR3 sequence reads: CASSLYPDKETQYF. The CDR3 DNA is TGTGCCAGCAGTTTATACCCGGATAAGGAGACCCAGTACTTC.

This chain joins TRBV5-4 and TRBJ2-7, with D possibly TRBD1 on 6 matching bases. Germline CDR1 is SGHNT and CDR2 is YYREEE (reference sequence). The CDR3 sequence is 14 residues long. The ends were cut back, 3 bases at V and 5 bases at J, with 15 bases in the middle. The CDR3 region has the DNA TGTGCCAGCAGCTCAATCAACAGGGTCGACGAGCAGTACTTC. This sequence encodes CASSSINRVDEQYF.

The V call is TRBV27, the J call TRBJ2-1; 7 positions agree with TRBD1. V was clipped by 5 bases and J by 2 bases; unmatched bases: 9. The germline CDR1 and CDR2 sequences are MNHEY and SMNVEV (reference sequence). This CDR3 has 16 residues. CDR3 nucleotides: TGTGCCAGCAGTCTCGGGACAGCGATTACCTACAATGAGCAGTTCTTC. It translates to CASSLGTAITYNEQFF.

This chain joins TRBV6-4 and TRBJ2-3; 11 positions match TRBD2. CDR1 and CDR2 (germline): MRHNA, SNTAGT. The CDR3 loop spans 15 amino acids. V lost 6 bases to trimming and J lost 5 bases; unmatched junction nucleotides: 7. The CDR3 DNA is TGTGCCAGCAGAGTAGGGACTAGCGGCGGAGATACGCAGTATTTT. Protein sequence: CASRVGTSGGDTQYF.

V and J are TRBV9 and TRBJ2-3; tentative D call: TRBD1 (6 bases). V was clipped by 3 bases and J by 6 bases, with 14 bases between them. The germline gives CDR1 SGDLS, CDR2 YYNGEE. This CDR3 has 14 residues. CDR3 sequence (DNA): TGTGCCAGCAGCGCGGGACAACAATCTGATACGCAGTATTTT. Its protein product is CASSAGQQSDTQYF. Full variable domain (outside the CDR3, taken from reference TRBV9 and TRBJ2-3): DSGVTQTPKHLITATGQRVTLRCSPRSGDLSVYWYQQSLDQGLQFLIQYYNGEERAKGNILERFSAQQFPDLHSELNLSSLELGDSALYFCASSAGQQSDTQYFGPGTRLTVL.

V usage is TRBV2 and J usage is TRBJ1-1; D may be TRBD1 (5 bases). V lost 7 bases and J lost 11, with 20 bases in between. This CDR3 contains 13 residues. CDR1 SNHLY and CDR2 FYNNEI come from the germline V gene. DNA for the CDR3: TGTGCCAGCATCCCCTGGGTTAGGGACTCGGCTTTCTTT. It encodes CASIPWVRDSAFF.

The V gene is TRBV7-8, the J gene TRBJ1-5, with D possibly being TRBD1 (5 bases). The length of the CDR3 is 15 residues. Trimming stripped 5 bases from V and 1 base from J, with 12 bases between. Germline V CDR1 and CDR2: SGHVS, FQNEAQ. The CDR3 DNA reads TGTGCCAGCAGCCCGCCCGGGACGAGCAATCAGCCCCAGCATTTT. Translation: CASSPPGTSNQPQHF.

The J gene is TRBJ1-3, the V gene TRBV30; 7 bases map to TRBD1. After removal of 5 bases from V and 5 bases from J, the junction contained 3 bases not matched to a gene. Looked up from germline, CDR1 is GTSNPN and CDR2 is SVGIG (reference sequence). This CDR3 has 12 amino acids. The CDR3 DNA reads TGTGCCTGGCCGACAGGGAGAAACACCATATATTTT. Its translation: CAWPTGRNTIYF. Complete variable domain (other parts from reference TRBV30 and TRBJ1-3): SQTIHQWPATLVQPVGSPLSLECTVEGTSNPNLYWYRQAAGRGLQLLFYSVGIGQISSEVPQNLSASRPQDRQFILSSKKLLLSDSGFYLCAWPTGRNTIYFGEGSWLTVV.

This chain uses TRBV6-5 with TRBJ1-6; D is undetermined. Trimming took off 6 bases at V and 0 bases at J, with 9 bases between the two ends. The CDR3 runs to 15 residues. Germline V CDR1 and CDR2: MNHEY, SVGAGI. DNA for the CDR3: TGTGCCAGCAGCCCGACCGACTCCTATAATTCACCCCTCCACTTT. This encodes CASSPTDSYNSPLHF.

The chain employs TRBV7-2 and TRBJ2-7; D could derive from TRBD1 or TRBD2 (5 bases each). Trimming removed 4 bases at V and 2 bases at J, with 12 bases between. The CDR3 is 14 amino acids. The germline CDR1 and CDR2 sequences are SGHTA and FQGNSA. The CDR3 is CASSSRDGAYEQYF. DNA for the CDR3: TGTGCCAGCAGCTCACGGGACGGGGCCTACGAGCAGTACTTC.

V and J are TRBV29-1 and TRBJ2-1; 13 positions agree with TRBD2. The V gene's germline CDR1 is SQVTM and CDR2 ANQGSEA. This CDR3 contains 13 residues. The trim removed 4 bases at V and 7 bases at J, leaving 1 base unmatched. The CDR3 DNA reads TGCAGCGTTGGGACTAGCGGGAGTAATGAGCAGTTCTTC. Translating gives CSVGTSGSNEQFF.

A single count supports this clone. The V and J genes are TRBV18 and TRBJ1-3, with 7 bases that match TRBD1. The CDR3 sequence is 17 residues long. Germline V CDR1 and CDR2: KGHSH, LQKENI. The junction had 8 bases not matched to a gene; V was cut back by 3 bases and J by 0 bases. The CDR3 DNA is TGTGCCAGCTCACCGCGCCCCGGACAGGTCTCTGGAAACACCATATATTTT. Protein sequence: CASSPRPGQVSGNTIYF.

This clone was seen once. This chain connects TRBV4-1 to TRBJ1-4, with D unclear. V lost 4 bases to trimming and J lost 5 bases, with 11 bases between them. Germline loops: CDR1 MGHRA, CDR2 YSYEKL. The CDR3 extends over 14 amino acids. The DNA for the CDR3 is TGCGCCAGCAGCCCATCGACGGGGAATGAAAAACTGTTTTTT. Amino acids: CASSPSTGNEKLFF.

V is TRBV20-1 and J is TRBJ2-7; D ambiguous. This CDR3 is 11 amino acids long. V lost 1 base to trimming and J lost 9 bases, with 10 bases between them. Germline-derived CDR1 and CDR2 are DFQATT and SNEGSKA (reference sequence). CDR3 DNA sequence: TGCAGTGCTAGAGTAGGCACGGGGCAGTACTTC. Protein sequence: CSARVGTGQYF.

The genes are TRBV2 and TRBJ2-4, with a weak D call TRBD2 (5 bases). CDR1 SNHLY and CDR2 FYNNEI come from the germline V gene. Trimming shortened V by 8 bases and J by 4 bases, and 12 bases separated the two germline ends. The CDR3 consists of 13 residues. The DNA for the CDR3 is TGTGCCAGCTCCGCGGGTAGAAAAAACATTCAGTACTTC. Protein product: CASSAGRKNIQYF.

The chain recombines TRBV27 with TRBJ1-3, with 7 nucleotides matching TRBD1. This CDR3 region has 14 residues. Germline lookup yields CDR1 MNHEY and CDR2 SMNVEV (reference sequence). The V gene end was trimmed by 5 bases and the J gene end by 3 bases; junction bases not matched to a gene: 4. The CDR3 DNA is TGTGCCAGCAGTGACAGGGCTGGTGGAAACACCATATATTTT. Its protein product is CASSDRAGGNTIYF.

V and J are TRBV5-1 and TRBJ2-2; unclear D gene. V was shortened by 3 bases and J by 4 bases, with 7 bases between the two germline ends. CDR3 length: 13 amino acids. The germline V gene has CDR1 SGHRS and CDR2 YFSETQ. The CDR3 nucleotides are TGCGCCAGCAGCTCGCGGAGCACCGGGGAGCTGTTTTTT. This sequence encodes CASSSRSTGELFF.

The V and J genes are TRBV7-2 and TRBJ1-1; 8 bases line up with TRBD1. Germline lookup yields CDR1 SGHTA and CDR2 FQGNSA. V was clipped by 5 bases and J by 4 bases; unmatched bases: 9. There are 15 residues in the CDR3. The CDR3 DNA is TGTGCCAGCAGCCTTGGACAGGGAGGCTTCACTGAAGCTTTCTTT. Amino acids: CASSLGQGGFTEAFF.

This clone has a handful of counts. V usage is TRBV28 and J usage is TRBJ2-7; D uncertain. Looked up from germline, CDR1 is MDHEN and CDR2 is SYDVKM. V was cut by 6 bases and J by 1 base, with 10 bases left in between. CDR3 size: 13 residues. CDR3: CASRPGHSYEQYF. CDR3 bases: TGTGCCAGCAGACCCGGGCATTCCTACGAGCAGTACTTC.

This chain connects TRBV5-6 to TRBJ1-2; 7 nucleotides align to TRBD1. The CDR3 loop spans 14 amino acids. CDR1 and CDR2 from the germline V gene are SGHDT and YYEEEE. Germline trimming cut 4 bases from V and 5 bases from J; bases unmatched to any gene: 8. CDR3 protein: CASSRDPTGYGYTF. The CDR3 nucleotides read TGTGCCAGCAGCCGAGATCCGACAGGGTATGGCTACACCTTC.

This chain uses TRBV5-6 with TRBJ1-2, with TRBD1 matching 7 bases. Per germline, CDR1 SGHDT and CDR2 YYEEEE. The V and J ends lost 2 bases and 4 bases, in that order; junction bases with no gene match: 2. This CDR3 is built from 13 residues. The CDR3 DNA reads as TGTGCCAGCAGCTTCGGGGACAGCTATGGCTACACCTTC. This translates into CASSFGDSYGYTF.

The chain links TRBV28 to TRBJ2-2, with 10 bases that match TRBD2. Germline lookup yields CDR1 MDHEN and CDR2 SYDVKM. This CDR3 contains 16 residues. J was trimmed by 4 bases and V by 5 bases; bases with no gene match: 7. CDR3 nucleotides: TGTGCCAGCAGTCCCCCCCTAGCGGGAGTCACCGGGGAGCTGTTTTTT. It codes for CASSPPLAGVTGELFF.

This clone was counted once. The chain joins TRBV4-2 to TRBJ1-1; a possible D gene is TRBD1 (6 bases). The CDR3 totals 17 residues. Germline loops: CDR1 LGHNA, CDR2 YNFKEQ. Trimming removed 0 bases from V and 4 bases from J, with 18 bases in between. As DNA, the CDR3 is TGTGCCAGCAGCCAAGAGGGTACAGGGTTCATCGGCACTGAAGCTTTCTTT. This translates into CASSQEGTGFIGTEAFF.

This clone has only one observation. The rearrangement joins TRBV9 to TRBJ2-7; D possibly corresponds to TRBD2 (5 bases). CDR1 is SGDLS and CDR2 is YYNGEE in the germline V gene. Deletions cut 0 bases from V and 1 base from J, with 11 bases between. This CDR3 has 15 amino acids. CDR3 bases: TGTGCCAGCAGCGTAGCCGACTACTCGTCCTACGAGCAGTACTTC. This codes for CASSVADYSSYEQYF.

The chain links TRBV4-2 to TRBJ1-1; D is uncertain. Germline V gene data show CDR1 as LGHNA and CDR2 as YNFKEQ. V lost 1 base and J lost 3, with 9 bases in between. The CDR3 runs to 14 residues. The CDR3 nucleotides are TGTGCCAGCAGCCAAGTGGTCGGGGACACTGAAGCTTTCTTT. Translated, it gives CASSQVVGDTEAFF.

The chain recombines TRBV4-3 with TRBJ1-1, with D unresolved. The CDR3 length is 14 residues. From germline, CDR1 is LGHNA and CDR2 YSLEER. Between the trimmed V and J ends, which lost 0 bases and 0 bases, there was a span of 5 bases. The CDR3 here is CASSQEGLNTEAFF. CDR3 in DNA: TGCGCCAGCAGCCAAGAGGGTCTGAACACTGAAGCTTTCTTT.

The V and J genes are TRBV28 and TRBJ2-7; no clear D. The V and J ends lost 5 bases and 3 bases respectively, with 11 bases between them. Germline-derived CDR1 and CDR2 are MDHEN and SYDVKM. The CDR3 is 13 amino acids. The CDR3 protein is CASSGRLGYEQYF. CDR3 DNA: TGTGCCAGCAGTGGAAGGCTCGGCTACGAGCAGTACTTC.